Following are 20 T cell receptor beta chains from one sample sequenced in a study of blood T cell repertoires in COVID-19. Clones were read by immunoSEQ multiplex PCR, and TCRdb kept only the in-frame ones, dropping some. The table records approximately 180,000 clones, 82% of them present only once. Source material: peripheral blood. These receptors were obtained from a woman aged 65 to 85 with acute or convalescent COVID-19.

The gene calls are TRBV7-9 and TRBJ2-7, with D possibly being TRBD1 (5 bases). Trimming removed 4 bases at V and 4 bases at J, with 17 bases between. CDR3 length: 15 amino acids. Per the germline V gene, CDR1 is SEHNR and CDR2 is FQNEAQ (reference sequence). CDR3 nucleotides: TGTGCCAGCAGCTCCCTGACAGAGCAAGGGTACGAGCAGTACTTC. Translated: CASSSLTEQGYEQYF.

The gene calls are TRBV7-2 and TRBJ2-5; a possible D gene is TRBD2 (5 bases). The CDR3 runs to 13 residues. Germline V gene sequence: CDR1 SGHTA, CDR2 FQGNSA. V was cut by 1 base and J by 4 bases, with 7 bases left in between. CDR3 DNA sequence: TGTGCCAGCAGCTTAGTACGGGGAGAGACCCAGTACTTC. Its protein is CASSLVRGETQYF.

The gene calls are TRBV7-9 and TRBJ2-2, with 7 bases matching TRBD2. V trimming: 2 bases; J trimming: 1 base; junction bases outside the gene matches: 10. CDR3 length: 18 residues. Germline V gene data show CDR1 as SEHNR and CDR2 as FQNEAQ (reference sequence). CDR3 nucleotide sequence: TGTGCCAGCAGCTTACGATTCAGCGGGATGGGGAACACCGGGGAGCTGTTTTTT. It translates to CASSLRFSGMGNTGELFF.

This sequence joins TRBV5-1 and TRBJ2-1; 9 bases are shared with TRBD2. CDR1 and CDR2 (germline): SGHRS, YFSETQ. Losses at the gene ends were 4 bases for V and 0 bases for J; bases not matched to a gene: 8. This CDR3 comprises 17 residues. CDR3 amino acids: CASSLATSGVSYNEQFF. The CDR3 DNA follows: TGCGCCAGCAGCCTAGCGACTAGCGGAGTCTCCTACAATGAGCAGTTCTTC.

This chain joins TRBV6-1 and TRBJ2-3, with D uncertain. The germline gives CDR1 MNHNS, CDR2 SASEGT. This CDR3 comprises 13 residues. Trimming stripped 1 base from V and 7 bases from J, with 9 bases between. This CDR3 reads CASSEVLQNTQYF. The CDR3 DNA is TGTGCCAGCAGTGAAGTCCTTCAGAATACGCAGTATTTT.

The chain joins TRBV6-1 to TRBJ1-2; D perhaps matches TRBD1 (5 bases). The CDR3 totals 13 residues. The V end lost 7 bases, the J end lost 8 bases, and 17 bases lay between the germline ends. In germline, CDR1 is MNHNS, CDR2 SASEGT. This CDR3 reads CASTPITGDGYTF. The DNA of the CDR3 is TGTGCCAGCACCCCCATCACAGGAGACGGCTACACCTTC.

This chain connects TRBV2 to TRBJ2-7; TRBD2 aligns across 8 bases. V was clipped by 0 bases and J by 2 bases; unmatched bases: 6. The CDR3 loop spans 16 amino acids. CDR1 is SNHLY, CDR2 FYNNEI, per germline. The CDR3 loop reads CASSEARFSGTYEQYF. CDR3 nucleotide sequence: TGTGCCAGCAGTGAAGCGCGATTTAGCGGGACCTACGAGCAGTACTTC.

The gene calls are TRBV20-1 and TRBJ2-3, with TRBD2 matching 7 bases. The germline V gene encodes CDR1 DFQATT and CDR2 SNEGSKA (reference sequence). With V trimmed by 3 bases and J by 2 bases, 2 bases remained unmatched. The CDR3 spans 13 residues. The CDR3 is CSASRDYTDTQYF. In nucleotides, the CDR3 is TGCAGTGCTAGTCGGGACTACACAGATACGCAGTATTTT.

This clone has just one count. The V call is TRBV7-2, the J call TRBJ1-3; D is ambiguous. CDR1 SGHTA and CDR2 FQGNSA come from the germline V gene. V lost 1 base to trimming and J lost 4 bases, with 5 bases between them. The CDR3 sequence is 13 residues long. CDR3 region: CASSLVSGNTIYF. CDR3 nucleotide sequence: TGTGCCAGCAGCTTAGTGTCGGGAAACACCATATATTTT.

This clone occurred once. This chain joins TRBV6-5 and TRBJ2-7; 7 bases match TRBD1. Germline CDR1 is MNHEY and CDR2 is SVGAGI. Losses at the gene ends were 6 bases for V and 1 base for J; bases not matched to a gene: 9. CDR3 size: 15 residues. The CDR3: CASRPWGQNSYEQYF. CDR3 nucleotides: TGTGCCAGCAGACCTTGGGGACAGAATTCCTACGAGCAGTACTTC.

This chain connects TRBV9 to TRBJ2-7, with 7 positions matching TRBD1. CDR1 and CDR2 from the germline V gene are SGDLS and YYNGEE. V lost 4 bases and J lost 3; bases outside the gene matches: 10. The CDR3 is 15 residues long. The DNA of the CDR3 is TGTGCCAGCAGCCCACAGGGACAGAGTTACTACGAGCAGTACTTC. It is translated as CASSPQGQSYYEQYF. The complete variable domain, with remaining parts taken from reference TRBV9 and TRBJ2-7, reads DSGVTQTPKHLITATGQRVTLRCSPRSGDLSVYWYQQSLDQGLQFLIQYYNGEERAKGNILERFSAQQFPDLHSELNLSSLELGDSALYFCASSPQGQSYYEQYFGPGTRLTVT.

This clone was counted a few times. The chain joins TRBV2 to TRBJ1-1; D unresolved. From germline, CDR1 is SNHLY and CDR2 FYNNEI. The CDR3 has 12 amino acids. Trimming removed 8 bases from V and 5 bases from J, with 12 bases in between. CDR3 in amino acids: CASSRAETEAFF. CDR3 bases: TGTGCCAGCTCGAGGGCCGAGACTGAAGCTTTCTTT.

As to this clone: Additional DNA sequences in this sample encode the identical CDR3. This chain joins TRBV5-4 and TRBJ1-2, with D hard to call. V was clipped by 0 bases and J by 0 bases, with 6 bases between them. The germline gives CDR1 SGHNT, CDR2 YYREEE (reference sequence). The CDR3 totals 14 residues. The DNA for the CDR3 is TGTGCCAGCAGCTTGGACAGATCTAACTATGGCTACACCTTC. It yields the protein CASSLDRSNYGYTF. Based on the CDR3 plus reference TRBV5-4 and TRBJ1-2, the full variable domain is ETGVTQSPTHLIKTRGQQVTLRCSSQSGHNTVSWYQQALGQGPQFIFQYYREEENGRGNFPPRFSGLQFPNYSSELNVNALELDDSALYLCASSLDRSNYGYTFGSGTRLTVV.

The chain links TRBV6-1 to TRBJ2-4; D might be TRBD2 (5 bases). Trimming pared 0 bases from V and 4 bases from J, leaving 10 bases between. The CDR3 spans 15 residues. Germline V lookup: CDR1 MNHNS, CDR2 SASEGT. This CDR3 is CASSEAPGGKNIQYF. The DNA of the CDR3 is TGTGCCAGCAGTGAAGCGCCCGGCGGGAAAAACATTCAGTACTTC.

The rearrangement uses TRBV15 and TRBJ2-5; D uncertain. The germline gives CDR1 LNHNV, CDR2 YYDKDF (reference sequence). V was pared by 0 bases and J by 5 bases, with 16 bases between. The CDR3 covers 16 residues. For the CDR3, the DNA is TGTGCCACCAGCAGAGATGCGGCAAATGCCTTGGAGACCCAGTACTTC. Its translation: CATSRDAANALETQYF.

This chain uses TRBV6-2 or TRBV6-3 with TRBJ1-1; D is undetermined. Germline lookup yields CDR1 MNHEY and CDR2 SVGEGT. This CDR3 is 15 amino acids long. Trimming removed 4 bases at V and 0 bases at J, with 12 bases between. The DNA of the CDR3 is TGTGCCAGCAGTTTCGTCAGGAACATGAACACTGAAGCTTTCTTT. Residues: CASSFVRNMNTEAFF.

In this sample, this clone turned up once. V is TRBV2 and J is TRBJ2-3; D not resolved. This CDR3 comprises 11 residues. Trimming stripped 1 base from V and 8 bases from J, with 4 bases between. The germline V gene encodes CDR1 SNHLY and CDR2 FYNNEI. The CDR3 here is CASSEVGTQYF. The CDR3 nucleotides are TGTGCCAGCAGTGAAGTCGGTACGCAGTATTTT.

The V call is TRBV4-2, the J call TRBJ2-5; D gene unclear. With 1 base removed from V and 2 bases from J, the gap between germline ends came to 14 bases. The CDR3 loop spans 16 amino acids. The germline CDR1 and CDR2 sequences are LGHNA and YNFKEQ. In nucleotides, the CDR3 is TGTGCCAGCAGCCAAGGGGTCGTGAGGCCTCAAGAGACCCAGTACTTC. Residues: CASSQGVVRPQETQYF.

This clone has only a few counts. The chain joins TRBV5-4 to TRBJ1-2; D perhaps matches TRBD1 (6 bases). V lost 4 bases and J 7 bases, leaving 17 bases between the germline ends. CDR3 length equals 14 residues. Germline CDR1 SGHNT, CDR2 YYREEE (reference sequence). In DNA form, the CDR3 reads TGTGCCAGCAGCCCACAAACAGGGCGCGGTGGCTACACCTTC. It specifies CASSPQTGRGGYTF.

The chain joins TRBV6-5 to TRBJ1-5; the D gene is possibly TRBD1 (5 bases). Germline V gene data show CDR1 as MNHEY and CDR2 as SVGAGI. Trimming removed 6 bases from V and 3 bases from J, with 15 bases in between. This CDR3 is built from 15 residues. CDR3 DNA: TGTGCCAGCAGCGCGGGGGGGTGGAACAATCAGCCCCAGCATTTT. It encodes CASSAGGWNNQPQHF.